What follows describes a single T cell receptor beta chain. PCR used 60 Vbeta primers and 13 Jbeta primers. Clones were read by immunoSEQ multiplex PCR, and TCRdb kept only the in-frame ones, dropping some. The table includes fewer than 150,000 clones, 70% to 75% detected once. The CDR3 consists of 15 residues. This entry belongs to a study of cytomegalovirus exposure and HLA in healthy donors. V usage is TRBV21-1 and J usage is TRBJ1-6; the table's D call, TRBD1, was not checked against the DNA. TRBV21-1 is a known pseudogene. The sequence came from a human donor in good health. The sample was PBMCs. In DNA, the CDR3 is TGTGCCAGCAGCCTGAGACACCGCCTTAATTCACCCCTCCACTTT. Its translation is CASSLRHRLNSPLHF.